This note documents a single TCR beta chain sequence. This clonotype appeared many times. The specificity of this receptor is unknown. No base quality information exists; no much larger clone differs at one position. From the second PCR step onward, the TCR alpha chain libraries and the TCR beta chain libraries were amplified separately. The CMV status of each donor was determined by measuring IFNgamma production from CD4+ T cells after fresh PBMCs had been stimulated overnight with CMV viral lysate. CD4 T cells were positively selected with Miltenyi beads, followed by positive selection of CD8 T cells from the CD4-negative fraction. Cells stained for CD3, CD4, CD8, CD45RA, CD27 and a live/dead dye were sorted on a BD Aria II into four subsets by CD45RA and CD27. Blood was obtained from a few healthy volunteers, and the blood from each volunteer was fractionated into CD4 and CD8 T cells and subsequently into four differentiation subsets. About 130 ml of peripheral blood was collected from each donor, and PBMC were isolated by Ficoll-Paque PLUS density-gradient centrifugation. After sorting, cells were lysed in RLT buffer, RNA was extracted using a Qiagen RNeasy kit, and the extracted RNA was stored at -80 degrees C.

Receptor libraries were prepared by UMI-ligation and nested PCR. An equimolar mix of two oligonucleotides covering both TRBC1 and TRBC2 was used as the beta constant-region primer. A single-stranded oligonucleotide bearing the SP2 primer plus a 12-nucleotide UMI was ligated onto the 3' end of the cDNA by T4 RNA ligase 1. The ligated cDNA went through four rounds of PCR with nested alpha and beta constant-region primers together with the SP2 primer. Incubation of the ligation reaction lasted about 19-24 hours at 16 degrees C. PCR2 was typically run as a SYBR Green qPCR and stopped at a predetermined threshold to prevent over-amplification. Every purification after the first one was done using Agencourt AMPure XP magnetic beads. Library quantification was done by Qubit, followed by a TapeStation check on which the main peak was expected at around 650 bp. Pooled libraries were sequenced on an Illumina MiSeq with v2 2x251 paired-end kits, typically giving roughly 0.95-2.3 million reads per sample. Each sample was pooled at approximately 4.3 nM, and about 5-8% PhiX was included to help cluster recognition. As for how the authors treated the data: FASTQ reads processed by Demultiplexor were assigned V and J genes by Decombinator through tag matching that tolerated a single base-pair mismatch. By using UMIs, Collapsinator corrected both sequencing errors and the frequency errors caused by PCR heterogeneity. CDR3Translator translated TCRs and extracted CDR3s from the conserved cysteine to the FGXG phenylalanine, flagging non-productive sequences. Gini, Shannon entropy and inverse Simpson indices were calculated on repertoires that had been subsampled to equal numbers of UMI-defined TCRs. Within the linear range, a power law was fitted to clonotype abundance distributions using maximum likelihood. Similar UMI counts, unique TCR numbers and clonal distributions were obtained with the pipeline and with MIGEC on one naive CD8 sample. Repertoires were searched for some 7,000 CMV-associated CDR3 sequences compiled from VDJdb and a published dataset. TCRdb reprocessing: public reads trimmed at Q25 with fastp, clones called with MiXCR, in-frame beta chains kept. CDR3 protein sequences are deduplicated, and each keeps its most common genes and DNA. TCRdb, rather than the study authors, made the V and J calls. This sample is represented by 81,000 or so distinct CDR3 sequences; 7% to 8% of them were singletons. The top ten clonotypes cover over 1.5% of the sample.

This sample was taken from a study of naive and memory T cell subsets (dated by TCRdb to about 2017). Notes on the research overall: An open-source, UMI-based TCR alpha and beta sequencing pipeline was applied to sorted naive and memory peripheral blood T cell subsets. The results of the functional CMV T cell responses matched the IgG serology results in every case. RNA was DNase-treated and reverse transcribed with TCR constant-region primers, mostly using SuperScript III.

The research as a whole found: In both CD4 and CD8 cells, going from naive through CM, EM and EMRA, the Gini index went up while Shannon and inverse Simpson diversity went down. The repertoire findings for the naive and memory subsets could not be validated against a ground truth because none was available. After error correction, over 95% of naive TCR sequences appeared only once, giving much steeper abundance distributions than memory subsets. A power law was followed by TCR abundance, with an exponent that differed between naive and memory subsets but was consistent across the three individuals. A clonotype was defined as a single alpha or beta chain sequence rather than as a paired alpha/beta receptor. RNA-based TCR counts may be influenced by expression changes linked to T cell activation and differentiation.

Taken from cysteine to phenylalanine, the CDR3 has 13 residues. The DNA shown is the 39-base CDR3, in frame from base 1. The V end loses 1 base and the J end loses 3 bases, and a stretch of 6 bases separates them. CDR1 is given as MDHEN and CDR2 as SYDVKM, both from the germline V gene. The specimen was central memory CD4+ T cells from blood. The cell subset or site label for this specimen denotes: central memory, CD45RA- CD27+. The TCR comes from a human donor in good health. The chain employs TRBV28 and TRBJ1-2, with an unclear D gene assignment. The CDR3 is CASSLSPDYGYTF. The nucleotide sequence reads TGTGCCAGCAGTTTATCCCCCGACTATGGCTACACCTTC.